These T cell receptor beta chains were read from a single sample in a study of blood T cell repertoires in COVID-19. The protocol was immunoSEQ multiplex PCR, while the TCRdb copy is restricted to in-frame clones and leaves out a portion. This sample has approximately 110,000 clones, with 80% to 85% found just once. Sequencing used peripheral blood. The origin of the receptors is a woman older than 75 with acute or convalescent COVID-19. The CDR3 runs from the conserved cysteine through the conserved F or W. D genes are given only for firm matches. Expanded clones are given a class, and other clones once, few, many or no size at all.

CDR3	DNA	size	D	V	J
CASSQVSGRGTEAFF	TGTGCCAGCAGCCAAGTTTCAGGGAGGGGCACTGAAGCTTTCTTT	NA	NA	TRBV14	TRBJ1-1
CASSDGGGGRREQYF	TGTGCCAGCAGTGATGGAGGGGGAGGGAGACGCGAGCAGTACTTC	NA	NA	TRBV6-1	TRBJ2-7
CASSQIGQGFNEQFF	TGTGCCAGTAGTCAAATTGGACAGGGATTCAATGAGCAGTTCTTC	once	TRBD1	TRBV19	TRBJ2-1
CASSLGTSDNEQFF	TGTGCCAGCAGCCTCGGGACTAGCGACAATGAGCAGTTCTTC	NA	TRBD2	TRBV7-2	TRBJ2-1
CASSGPRGTEAFF	TGCGCCAGCAGTGGACCTCGGGGCACTGAAGCTTTCTTT	NA	NA	TRBV10-1	TRBJ1-1
CSVARGGTYNEQFF	TGCAGCGTTGCCCGCGGCGGGACCTACAATGAGCAGTTCTTC	NA	NA	TRBV29-1	TRBJ2-1
CASSGAGMRSTDTQYF	TGTGCCAGCAGCGGCGCAGGGATGAGAAGCACAGATACGCAGTATTTT	NA	NA	TRBV5-6	TRBJ2-3
CASSEQGGYGYTF	TGTGCCAGCAGTGAGCAGGGAGGCTATGGCTACACCTTC	NA	NA	TRBV2	TRBJ1-2
CASSLRQPGAYVLTF	TGTGCCAGCAGCCTCCGACAGCCTGGGGCCTACGTCCTGACTTTC	NA	NA	TRBV28	TRBJ2-6
CASSLLAANEQFF	TGTGCCAGCAGTTTATTAGCGGCAAATGAGCAGTTCTTC	NA	NA	TRBV27	TRBJ2-1
CASSFYRDNYGYTF	TGTGCCAGCAGCTTTTACAGGGACAACTATGGCTACACCTTC	once	NA	TRBV7-9	TRBJ1-2
CASSLEAGRGTDTQYF	TGTGCCAGCAGCTTAGAGGCGGGTAGGGGCACAGATACGCAGTATTTT	NA	NA	TRBV7-2	TRBJ2-3
CASVCGDRGRGETQYF	TGTGCCAGCGTTTGCGGGGACAGGGGACGAGGGGAGACCCAGTACTTC	NA	NA	TRBV21-1	TRBJ2-5
CASSAYRGPNEQFF	TGTGCCAGCAGCGCTTACAGGGGACCGAATGAGCAGTTCTTC	once	TRBD1	TRBV7-9	TRBJ2-1
CASSQVSGVEAFF	TGTGCCAGCAGCCAAGTGTCAGGGGTTGAAGCTTTCTTT	few	NA	TRBV3-1/TRBV3-2	TRBJ1-1
CSRVSPQGRRSQTQYF	TGTTCCCGAGTCTCCCCACAGGGGCGAAGGTCCCAAACGCAGTATTTT	NA	TRBD1	TRBV25-1	TRBJ2-3
CAWGAPGTAGNTIYF	TGTGCCTGGGGCGCACCCGGGACAGCGGGAAACACCATATATTTT	NA	TRBD1	TRBV30	TRBJ1-3
CASSLKGTTGMHEQYF	TGTGCCAGCAGTTTAAAGGGTACAACAGGGATGCACGAGCAGTACTTC	once	NA	TRBV28	TRBJ2-7
CATSDPSGRGNEQFF	TGTGCCACCAGTGATCCTAGCGGGAGGGGGAATGAGCAGTTCTTC	few	TRBD2	TRBV24-1	TRBJ2-1
CASSLGTGIQETQYF	TGTGCCAGCAGCTTAGGAACAGGGATTCAAGAGACCCAGTACTTC	NA	NA	TRBV7-7	TRBJ2-5